A selection of T cell receptor beta chains follows, all from one sample in a study of beta chain features in type 1 diabetes. Here immunoSEQ multiplex PCR was the method, and the copy in TCRdb shows in-frame clones only, minus some. This sample yields 300,000 or so clones, of which around 15% are seen a single time; approximately 0.015% belongs to the top ten. Sequencing used naive CD4+ T cells from blood. These receptors all stem from a young man with type 1 diabetes. CDR3s leave out the opening cysteine and the closing phenylalanine or tryptophan.

TRBV7-3,TRBJ2-6,ASTSGQGLPGANVLT
TRBV2,TRBJ2-5,ATSRGASRQETQY
TRBV29-1,TRBJ1-5,SASQGPNQPQH
TRBV5-4,TRBJ2-7,ASSDQRDSSYEQY
TRBV5-1,TRBJ2-7,ASSSGYSYEQY
TRBV7-2,TRBJ1-2,ASSVDRGYGYT
TRBV6-1,TRBJ2-2,ASSDLLAGVTGELF
TRBV5-1,TRBJ2-5,ASSLAPGQGGGETQY
TRBV6-1,TRBJ2-5,ASSEVGETQY
TRBV6-1,TRBJ2-5,ASSERRAQETQY
TRBV28,TRBJ2-7,ASSFGGSLGEQY
TRBV28,TRBJ2-7,ASSLWRDSYEQY
TRBV28,TRBJ2-5,ATALAGGETQY
TRBV4-2,TRBJ2-5,ASSQEDRQETQY
TRBV2,TRBJ2-5,ASSVAGGRETQY
TRBV5-1,TRBJ2-2,ASSLDRGTGELF
TRBV5-4,TRBJ2-1,AAGGYYSYNEQF
TRBV7-2,TRBJ2-2,ASSPYGTSARELF
TRBV5-1,TRBJ2-7,ASSASTYEQY
TRBV28,TRBJ2-5,ASRGGQQETQY
TRBV7-2,TRBJ1-1,ASSSRTGGAF
TRBV27,TRBJ2-1,ASSLVRLATNEQF
TRBV5-1,TRBJ2-7,ASSPRTGLGEQY
TRBV28,TRBJ1-2,ASCKGRYGYT
TRBV5-4,.,ASSPTTGLDEQY
TRBV28,TRBJ1-5,ASRQSGAQPQH
TRBV7-9,TRBJ2-2,ASSLRGPDTGELF
TRBV19,TRBJ1-1,ASTQTGYDTEAF
TRBV10-3,TRBJ2-3,AIRSASTDTQY
TRBV7-8,TRBJ2-7,ASSLYATSSYEQY
TRBV28,TRBJ2-7,ASSLVGDEQY
TRBV4-2,TRBJ2-1,ASSPALAGGSDEQF
TRBV5-1,TRBJ1-1,ASSDSPSGTEAF
TRBV27,TRBJ1-2,ASSLIGEWGYT
TRBV5-1,TRBJ2-2,ASSLASGRNTGELF
TRBV2,TRBJ2-2,LAGGSTTRNTGELF
TRBV28,TRBJ1-2,ASRPFGQGNGYT
TRBV2,TRBJ2-4,ASSAQNIQY
TRBV5-1,TRBJ2-4,ASSPRQGVPNIQY
TRBV5-1,TRBJ2-7,ASSLLAGEDEQY
TRBV28,TRBJ2-5,ASSFTSLETQY
TRBV7-3,TRBJ2-6,ASSLLRTASTSGANVLT
TRBV28,TRBJ1-4,ASSLPTSLNEKLF